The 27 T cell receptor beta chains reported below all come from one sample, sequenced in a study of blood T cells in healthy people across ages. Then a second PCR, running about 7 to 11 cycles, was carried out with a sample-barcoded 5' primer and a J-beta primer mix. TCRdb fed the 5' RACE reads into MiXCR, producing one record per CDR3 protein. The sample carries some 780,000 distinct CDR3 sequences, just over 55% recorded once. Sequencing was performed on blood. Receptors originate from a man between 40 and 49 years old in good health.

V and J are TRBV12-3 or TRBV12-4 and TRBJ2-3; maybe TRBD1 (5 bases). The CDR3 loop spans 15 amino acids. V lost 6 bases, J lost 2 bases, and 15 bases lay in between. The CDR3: CASSIDRQTTDTQYF. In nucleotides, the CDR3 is TGTGCCAGCAGCATTGACAGACAAACCACAGATACGCAGTATTTT.

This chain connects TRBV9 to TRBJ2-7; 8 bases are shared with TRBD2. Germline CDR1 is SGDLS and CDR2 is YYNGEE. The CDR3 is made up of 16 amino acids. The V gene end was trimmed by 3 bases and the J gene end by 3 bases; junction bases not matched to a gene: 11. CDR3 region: CASSEGGLAGFYEQYF. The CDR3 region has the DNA TGTGCCAGCAGCGAGGGGGGGCTAGCGGGTTTCTACGAGCAGTACTTC.

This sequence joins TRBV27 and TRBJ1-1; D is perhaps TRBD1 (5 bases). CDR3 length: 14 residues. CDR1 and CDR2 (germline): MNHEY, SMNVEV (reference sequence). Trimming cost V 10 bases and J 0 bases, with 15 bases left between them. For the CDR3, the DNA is TGTGCCACTTGGGGGACGCCATTGAACACTGAAGCTTTCTTT. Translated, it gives CATWGTPLNTEAFF.

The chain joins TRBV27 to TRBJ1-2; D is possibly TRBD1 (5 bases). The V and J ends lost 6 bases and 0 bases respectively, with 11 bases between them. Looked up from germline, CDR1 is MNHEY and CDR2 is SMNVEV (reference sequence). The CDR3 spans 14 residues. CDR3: CASSRGSPNYGYTF. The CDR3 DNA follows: TGTGCCAGCAGCCGGGGGTCTCCTAACTATGGCTACACCTTC.

CDR3 loop: CASSRAALYSDTQYF. CDR3 bases: TGCGCCAGTTCGCGGGCAGCCTTATATTCAGATACGCAGTATTTT. The rearrangement uses TRBV5-1 and TRBJ2-3, with a tentative D call TRBD2 (5 bases). Trimming shortened V by 8 bases and J by 4 bases, and 20 bases separated the two germline ends. The CDR3 extends over 15 amino acids. Germline V gene data show CDR1 as SGHRS and CDR2 as YFSETQ.

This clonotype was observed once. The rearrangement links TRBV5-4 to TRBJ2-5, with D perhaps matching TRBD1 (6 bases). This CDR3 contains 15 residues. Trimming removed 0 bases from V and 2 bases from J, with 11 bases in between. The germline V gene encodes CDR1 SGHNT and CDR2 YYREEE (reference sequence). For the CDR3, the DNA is TGTGCCAGCAGCTTGGACAGGGAGAGACAAGAGACCCAGTACTTC. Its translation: CASSLDRERQETQYF.

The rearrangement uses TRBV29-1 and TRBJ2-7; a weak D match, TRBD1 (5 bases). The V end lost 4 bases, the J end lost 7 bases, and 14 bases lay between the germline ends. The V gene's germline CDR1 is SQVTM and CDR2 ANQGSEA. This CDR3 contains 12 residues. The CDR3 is CSVVQAYNEQYF. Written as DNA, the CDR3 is TGCAGCGTTGTACAGGCCTACAATGAGCAGTACTTC.

CDR3 protein: CASSYGQFGSEAFF. The CDR3 nucleotides are TGTGCCAGCAGCTATGGACAGTTCGGGTCTGAAGCTTTCTTT. The gene calls are TRBV5-4 and TRBJ1-1; TRBD1 might be the D (6 bases). The V gene's germline CDR1 is SGHNT and CDR2 YYREEE (reference sequence). This CDR3 spans 14 amino acids. Trimming removed 3 bases at V and 6 bases at J, with 15 bases between.

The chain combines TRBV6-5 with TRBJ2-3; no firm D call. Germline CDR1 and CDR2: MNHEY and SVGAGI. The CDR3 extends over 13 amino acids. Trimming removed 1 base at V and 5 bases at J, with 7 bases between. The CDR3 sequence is CASSYYNEDTQYF. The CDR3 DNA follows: TGTGCCAGCAGTTACTATAATGAAGATACGCAGTATTTT.

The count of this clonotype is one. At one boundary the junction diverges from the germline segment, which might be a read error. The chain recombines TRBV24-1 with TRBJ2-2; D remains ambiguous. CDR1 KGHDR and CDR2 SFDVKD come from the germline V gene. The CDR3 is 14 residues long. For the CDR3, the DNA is TGTGCCACCAGTGATCCTGACGGCACCCGGGAGCTGTTTTTT. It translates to CATSDPDGTRELFF.

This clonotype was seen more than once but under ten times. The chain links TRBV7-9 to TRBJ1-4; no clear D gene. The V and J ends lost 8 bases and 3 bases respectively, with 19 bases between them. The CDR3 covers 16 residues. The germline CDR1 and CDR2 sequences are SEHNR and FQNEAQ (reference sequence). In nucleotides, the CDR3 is TGTGCCAGCCGCGACTTTTTAGGGAAAGCTAATGAAAAACTGTTTTTT. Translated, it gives CASRDFLGKANEKLFF.

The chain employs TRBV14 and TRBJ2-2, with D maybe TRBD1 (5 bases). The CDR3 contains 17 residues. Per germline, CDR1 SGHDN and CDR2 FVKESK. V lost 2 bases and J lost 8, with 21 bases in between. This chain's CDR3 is CASSQIRGQTTSGELFF. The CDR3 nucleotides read TGTGCCAGCAGCCAAATAAGGGGCCAAACTACGTCTGGGGAGCTGTTTTTT.

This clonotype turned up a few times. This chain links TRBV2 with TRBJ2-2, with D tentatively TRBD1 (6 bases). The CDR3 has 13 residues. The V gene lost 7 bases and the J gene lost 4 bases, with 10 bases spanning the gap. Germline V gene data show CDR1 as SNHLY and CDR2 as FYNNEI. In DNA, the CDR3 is TGTGCCAGCAATCGGGACACCACCGGGGAGCTGTTTTTT. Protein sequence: CASNRDTTGELFF. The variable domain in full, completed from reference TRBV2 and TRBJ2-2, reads EPEVTQTPSHQVTQMGQEVILRCVPISNHLYFYWYRQILGQKVEFLVSFYNNEISEKSEIFDDQFSVERPDGSNFTLKIRSTKLEDSAMYFCASNRDTTGELFFGEGSRLTVL.

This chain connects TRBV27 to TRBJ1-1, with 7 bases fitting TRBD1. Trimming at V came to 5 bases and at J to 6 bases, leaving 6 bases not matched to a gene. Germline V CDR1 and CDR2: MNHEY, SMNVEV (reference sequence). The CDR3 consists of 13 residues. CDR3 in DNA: TGTGCCAGCAGTCTAGGGACAGCCTCTGAAGCTTTCTTT. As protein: CASSLGTASEAFF.

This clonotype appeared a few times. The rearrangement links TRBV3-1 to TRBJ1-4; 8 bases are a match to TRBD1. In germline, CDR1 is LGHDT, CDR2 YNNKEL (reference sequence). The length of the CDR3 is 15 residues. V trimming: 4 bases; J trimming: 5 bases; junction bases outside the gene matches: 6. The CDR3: CASSPRTGKNEKLFF. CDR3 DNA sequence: TGTGCCAGCAGCCCAAGGACAGGGAAGAATGAAAAACTGTTTTTT.

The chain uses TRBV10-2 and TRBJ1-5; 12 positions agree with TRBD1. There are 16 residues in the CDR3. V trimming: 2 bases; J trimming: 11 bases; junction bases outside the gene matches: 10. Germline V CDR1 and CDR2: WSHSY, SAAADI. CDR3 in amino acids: CASSEGTGGQTVTQHF. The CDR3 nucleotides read TGCGCCAGCAGTGAGGGGACAGGGGGCCAGACCGTGACCCAGCATTTT.

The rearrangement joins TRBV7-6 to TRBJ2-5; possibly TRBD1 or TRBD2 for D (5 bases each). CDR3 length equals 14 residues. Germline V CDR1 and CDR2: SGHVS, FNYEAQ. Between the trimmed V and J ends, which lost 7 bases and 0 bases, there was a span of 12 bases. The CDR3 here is CASIRRGDQETQYF. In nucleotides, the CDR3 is TGTGCCAGCATTCGACGAGGGGACCAAGAGACCCAGTACTTC.

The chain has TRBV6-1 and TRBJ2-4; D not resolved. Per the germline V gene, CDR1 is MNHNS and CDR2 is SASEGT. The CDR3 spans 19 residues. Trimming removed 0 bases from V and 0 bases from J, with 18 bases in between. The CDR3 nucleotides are TGTGCCAGCAGTGAAGCTCTTCCGTCGGGCCCCCTAGCCAAAAACATTCAGTACTTC. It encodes CASSEALPSGPLAKNIQYF.

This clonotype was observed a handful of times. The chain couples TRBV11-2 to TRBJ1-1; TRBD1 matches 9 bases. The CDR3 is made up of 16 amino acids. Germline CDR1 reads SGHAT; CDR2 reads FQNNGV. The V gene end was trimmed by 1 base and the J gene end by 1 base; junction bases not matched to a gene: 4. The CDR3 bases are TGTGCCAGCAGCTTAGGGAGGGACAGGGCGAACACTGAAGCTTTCTTT. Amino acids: CASSLGRDRANTEAFF.

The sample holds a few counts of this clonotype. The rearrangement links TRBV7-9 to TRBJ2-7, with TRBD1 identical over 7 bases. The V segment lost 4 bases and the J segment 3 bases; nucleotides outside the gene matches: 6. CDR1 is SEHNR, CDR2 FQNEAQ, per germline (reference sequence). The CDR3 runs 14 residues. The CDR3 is CASSSGQRDYEQYF. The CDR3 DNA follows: TGTGCCAGCAGCTCGGGACAGAGGGACTACGAGCAGTACTTC.

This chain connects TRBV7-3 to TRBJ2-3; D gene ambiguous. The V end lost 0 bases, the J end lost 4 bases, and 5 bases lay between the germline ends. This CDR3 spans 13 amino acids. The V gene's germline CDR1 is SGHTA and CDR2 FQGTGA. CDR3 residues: CASSLTLADTQYF. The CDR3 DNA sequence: TGTGCCAGCAGCTTAACACTCGCAGATACGCAGTATTTT.

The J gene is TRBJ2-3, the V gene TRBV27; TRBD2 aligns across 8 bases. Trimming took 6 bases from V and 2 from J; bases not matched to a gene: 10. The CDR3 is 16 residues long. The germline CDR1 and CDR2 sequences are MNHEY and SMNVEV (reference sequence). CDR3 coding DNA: TGTGCCAGCAGACTCTTAGCGGGGCTTTTCACAGATACGCAGTATTTT. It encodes CASRLLAGLFTDTQYF.

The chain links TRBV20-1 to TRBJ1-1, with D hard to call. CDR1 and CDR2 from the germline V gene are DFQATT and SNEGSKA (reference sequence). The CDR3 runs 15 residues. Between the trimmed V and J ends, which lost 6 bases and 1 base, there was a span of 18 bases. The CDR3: CSARVGQRPNTEAFF. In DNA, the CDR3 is TGCAGTGCCCGAGTTGGGCAACGGCCGAACACTGAAGCTTTCTTT.

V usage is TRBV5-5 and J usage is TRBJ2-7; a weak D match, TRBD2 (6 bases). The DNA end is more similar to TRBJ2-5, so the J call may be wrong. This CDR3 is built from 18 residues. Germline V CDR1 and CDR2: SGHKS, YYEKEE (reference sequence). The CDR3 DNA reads TGTGCCAGCAGCTTGGTCATCGGTCTCACAGGTCGGGGGGAGACCCAGTACTTC. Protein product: CASSLVIGLTGRGETQYF.

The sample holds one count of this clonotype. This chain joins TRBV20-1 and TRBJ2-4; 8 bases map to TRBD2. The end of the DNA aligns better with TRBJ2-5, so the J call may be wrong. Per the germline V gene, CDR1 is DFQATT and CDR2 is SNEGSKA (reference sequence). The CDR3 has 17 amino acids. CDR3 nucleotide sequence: TGCAGTGCTAGAGATTCCTCAGCGGGAGTGTTAAAAGAGACCCAGTACTTC. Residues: CSARDSSAGVLKETQYF.

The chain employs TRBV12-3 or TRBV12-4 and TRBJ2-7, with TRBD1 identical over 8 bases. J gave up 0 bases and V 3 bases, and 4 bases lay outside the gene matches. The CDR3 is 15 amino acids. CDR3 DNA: TGTGCCAGCAGTTTCCGGACAGGGAGCTCCTACGAGCAGTACTTC. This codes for CASSFRTGSSYEQYF.

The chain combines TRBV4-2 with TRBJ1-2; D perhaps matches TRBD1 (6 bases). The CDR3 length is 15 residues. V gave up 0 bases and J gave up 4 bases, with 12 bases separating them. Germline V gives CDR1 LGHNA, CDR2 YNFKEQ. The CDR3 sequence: CASSQDPDSIYGYTF. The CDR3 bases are TGTGCCAGCAGCCAAGATCCGGACAGCATCTATGGCTACACCTTC.